Following are 20 T cell receptor beta chains from one sample sequenced in a study of blood T cell repertoires in COVID-19. The repertoire was sequenced with immunoSEQ multiplex PCR; TCRdb's copy has only in-frame clones and lacks some. Found here are roughly 80,000 clones, 85% to 95% of them singletons; the top ten hold under 2%. Input material: peripheral blood. The receptor set was obtained from a man aged 55-75 years with acute or convalescent COVID-19.

The genes are TRBV9 and TRBJ2-5, with 11 positions matching TRBD2. Looked up from germline, CDR1 is SGDLS and CDR2 is YYNGEE. V trimming: 0 bases; J trimming: 4 bases; junction bases outside the gene matches: 8. There are 17 residues in the CDR3. CDR3 in amino acids: CASSVAVVAGGGETQYF. DNA of the CDR3: TGTGCCAGCAGCGTAGCGGTGGTAGCGGGAGGGGGAGAGACCCAGTACTTC.

The CDR3 DNA reads TGCGCCAGCAGCTTAGGGACTAGCGGAACGAGCACAGATACGCAGTATTTT. As protein: CASSLGTSGTSTDTQYF. The chain employs TRBV4-3 and TRBJ2-3; 11 bases are a match to TRBD2. The junction had 7 bases not matched to a gene; V was cut back by 5 bases and J by 0 bases. The CDR3 is 17 amino acids. Germline V gives CDR1 LGHNA, CDR2 YSLEER.

This clone turned up a few times. The chain combines TRBV2 with TRBJ2-7; D perhaps matches TRBD2 (5 bases). The CDR3 is 13 amino acids. Germline CDR1 and CDR2: SNHLY and FYNNEI. Deletions cut 7 bases from V and 4 bases from J, with 14 bases between. CDR3 in DNA: TGTGCCAGCACAGCCGGGGATTTATACGAGCAGTACTTC. Protein product: CASTAGDLYEQYF.

This chain links TRBV7-9 with TRBJ2-3; 7 bases line up with TRBD2. The CDR3 runs 14 residues. V lost 6 bases, J lost 1 base, and 4 bases stayed unmatched. CDR1 is SEHNR, CDR2 FQNEAQ, per germline (reference sequence). The CDR3 is CASRPGRGTDTQYF. The CDR3 DNA follows: TGTGCCAGCAGGCCTGGGAGGGGCACAGATACGCAGTATTTT.

The CDR3 loop reads CASSYGSEATQYF. The CDR3 region has the DNA TGTGCCAGCAGTTACGGTTCCGAAGCTACGCAGTACTTC. The gene calls are TRBV6-5 and TRBJ2-7; D not certain. Germline values: CDR1 MNHEY, CDR2 SVGAGI. This CDR3 is built from 13 residues. V lost 2 bases and J 9 bases, leaving 14 bases between the germline ends.

V gene TRBV2 combines with J gene TRBJ1-5; 8 bases line up with TRBD1. This CDR3 is built from 17 residues. Germline V gene sequence: CDR1 SNHLY, CDR2 FYNNEI. Trimming took 4 bases from V and 9 from J; bases not matched to a gene: 17. In DNA form, the CDR3 reads TGTGCCAGCAGTGTTGGACCGGGACAGGATATTTTTCGGCCCCAGCATTTT. This gives the protein CASSVGPGQDIFRPQHF. Full variable domain (outside the CDR3, taken from reference TRBV2 and TRBJ1-5): EPEVTQTPSHQVTQMGQEVILRCVPISNHLYFYWYRQILGQKVEFLVSFYNNEISEKSEIFDDQFSVERPDGSNFTLKIRSTKLEDSAMYFCASSVGPGQDIFRPQHFGDGTRLSIL.

This chain joins TRBV7-9 and TRBJ1-4; a possible D gene is TRBD1 (5 bases). V was cut by 4 bases and J by 7 bases, with 16 bases left in between. Germline values: CDR1 SEHNR, CDR2 FQNEAQ (reference sequence). The CDR3 loop spans 15 amino acids. In DNA form, the CDR3 reads TGTGCCAGCAGCTCCGCATGGGGAAGGGGTGAAAAACTGTTTTTT. It encodes CASSSAWGRGEKLFF.

The rearrangement links TRBV9 to TRBJ2-1; D gene ambiguous. V lost 0 bases, J lost 1 base, and 5 bases lay in between. Germline assignment: CDR1 SGDLS and CDR2 YYNGEE. This CDR3 spans 14 amino acids. CDR3 DNA: TGTGCCAGCAGCGTAGACTTTTCCTACAATGAGCAGTTCTTC. This encodes CASSVDFSYNEQFF.

J is TRBJ2-7 and V is TRBV6-5; tentatively, D is TRBD2 (5 bases). The CDR3 spans 15 residues. CDR1 MNHEY and CDR2 SVGAGI come from the germline V gene. The V end was cut by 0 bases, the J end by 0 bases, with 9 bases between. This chain's CDR3 is CASSYSLGASYEQYF. The CDR3 DNA follows: TGTGCCAGCAGTTACTCGTTGGGAGCCTCCTACGAGCAGTACTTC.

This chain connects TRBV14 to TRBJ1-6; TRBD1 aligns across 8 bases. Germline CDR1 is SGHDN and CDR2 is FVKESK. The CDR3 has 17 amino acids. The V and J ends lost 4 bases and 6 bases, in that order; junction bases with no gene match: 11. The CDR3 DNA reads as TGTGCCAGCAGCCCACGAGGGTCCGGGACAGGTAATTCACCCCTCCACTTT. Its translation is CASSPRGSGTGNSPLHF.

The rearrangement uses TRBV4-3 and TRBJ2-7; 16 nucleotides align to TRBD2. The CDR3 extends over 17 amino acids. J gave up 3 bases and V 3 bases, and 5 bases lay outside the gene matches. Germline loops: CDR1 LGHNA, CDR2 YSLEER. The CDR3 DNA reads TGCGCCAGCAGCCAGGGACTAGCGGGAGGGCCGGGCTACGAGCAGTACTTC. It yields the protein CASSQGLAGGPGYEQYF.

The chain combines TRBV5-8 with TRBJ1-5, with 8 bases aligning to TRBD1. V lost 3 bases, J lost 1 base, and 6 bases stayed unmatched. There are 16 residues in the CDR3. CDR1 SGHTS and CDR2 YDEGEE come from the germline V gene. CDR3 sequence: CASSSNRGVSNQPQHF. CDR3 coding DNA: TGTGCCAGCAGCTCAAACAGGGGGGTGAGCAATCAGCCCCAGCATTTT.

The V gene is TRBV5-1, the J gene TRBJ2-5, with D possibly TRBD1 on 6 matching bases. The CDR3 spans 16 residues. The V gene's germline CDR1 is SGHRS and CDR2 YFSETQ. Trimming took off 4 bases at V and 2 bases at J, with 18 bases between the two ends. The DNA for the CDR3 is TGCGCCAGCAGCCCCGGGCCCCGGGACACACAAGAGACCCAGTACTTC. This translates into CASSPGPRDTQETQYF.

The chain employs TRBV6-5 and TRBJ2-1; weak D call: TRBD2 (6 bases). Trimming removed 6 bases at V and 7 bases at J, with 13 bases between. Germline V CDR1 and CDR2: MNHEY, SVGAGI. CDR3 length: 13 residues. CDR3: CASSLGLRNEQFF. The CDR3 DNA is TGTGCCAGCAGCCTGGGACTTCGGAATGAGCAGTTCTTC.

This clone has only one observation. This chain connects TRBV13 to TRBJ1-4; 8 bases agree with TRBD1. Germline CDR1 is PRHDT and CDR2 is FYEKMQ (reference sequence). V gave up 3 bases and J gave up 5 bases; unmatched junction bases: 11. The CDR3 covers 17 residues. The CDR3 DNA reads TGTGCCAGCAGCTTGAGACCCAACAGGGGGGCGAATGAAAAACTGTTTTTT. It codes for CASSLRPNRGANEKLFF.

J is TRBJ2-1 and V is TRBV4-3; 13 bases fit TRBD2. CDR3 length: 19 residues. Germline V gene data show CDR1 as LGHNA and CDR2 as YSLEER. The V segment lost 4 bases and the J segment 0 bases; nucleotides outside the gene matches: 9. In DNA form, the CDR3 reads TGCGCCAGCAGCCGTGGACTAGCGGGAGATCCGTTCTCCTACAATGAGCAGTTCTTC. Its protein is CASSRGLAGDPFSYNEQFF.

The rearrangement uses TRBV6-2 or TRBV6-3 and TRBJ2-5; possibly TRBD2 for D (6 bases). Germline V gene data show CDR1 as MNHEY and CDR2 as SVGEGT. With 6 bases removed from V and 5 bases from J, the gap between germline ends came to 19 bases. The CDR3 is 15 amino acids. The CDR3 loop reads CASSPLGGPRETQYF. The DNA of the CDR3 is TGTGCCAGCAGCCCGTTAGGAGGGCCCCGTGAGACCCAGTACTTC.

The V and J genes are TRBV6-6 and TRBJ2-3; possibly TRBD2 for D (7 bases). The V gene lost 6 bases and the J gene lost 4 bases, with 23 bases spanning the gap. The germline V gene encodes CDR1 MNHNY and CDR2 SVGAGI (reference sequence). CDR3 length equals 17 residues. The CDR3 here is CASSRRGGVDLADTQYF. Here the CDR3 DNA reads TGTGCCAGCAGCCGAAGGGGGGGAGTTGATCTCGCAGATACGCAGTATTTT.

This rearrangement joins TRBV19 to TRBJ2-7, with D possibly TRBD1 on 5 matching bases. The germline CDR1 and CDR2 sequences are LNHDA and SQIVND (reference sequence). Trimming left V 1 base short and J 3 bases short, with 13 bases between. The CDR3 has 15 amino acids. CDR3 coding DNA: TGTGCCAGTAGTATAGGGGTACAGGTCCTCTACGAGCAGTACTTC. Translation: CASSIGVQVLYEQYF.

The V call is TRBV2, the J call TRBJ2-2; possibly TRBD1 for D (6 bases). Trimming took 7 bases from V and 7 from J, leaving 10 bases between them. Germline CDR1 and CDR2: SNHLY and FYNNEI. The CDR3 has 12 amino acids. For the CDR3, the DNA is TGTGCCAGCACCCGAGGGGGCGGGGAGCTGTTTTTT. Amino acids: CASTRGGGELFF.